This T cell receptor beta chain is from a study of blood T cell repertoires in COVID-19 (dated by TCRdb to 2020 to 2022). About the study as a whole: Collaborator samples came from the United States, Italy and Spain and covered acute and convalescent phases of COVID-19. The repertoires were released in a freely available public database intended as a resource for research on the immune response to SARS-CoV-2. The prospective study material was composed of cDNA or gDNA derived from T cells, B-cell-depleted T cells, or PBMCs. Subjects who had been exposed to COVID-19, were actively infected with it, or had recovered from it provided the deeply sampled blood TCRbeta repertoires that made up the dataset. Where available, HLA class I and class II types were taken from metadata supplied by the sample provider and were not determined by assay-based typing. Samples came from the ongoing ImmuneRACE study (first 160 participants) plus 1,254 subjects from 6 global collaborators. The sample metadata nearly always contained a de-identified subject ID, COVID-19 status, age in years and sex.

The immunoSEQ Assay, a bias-controlled multiplex PCR, was used to amplify TCRbeta CDR3 regions from genomic DNA. The authors processed their data as follows. Nucleated cell counts per sample were estimated from amplification of reference gene primers within the assay. Sequence reads were collapsed and filtered to measure the absolute abundance of every unique TCRbeta CDR3 rearrangement. Productive Simpson clonality was computed per sample as the square root of Simpson's diversity index over productive rearrangements. TCRdb provides this immuneACCESS table in a form limited to in-frame rearrangements. Some clones are lacking; in checked studies, under half of them reflect an unresolved V gene, and why the rest are absent is not known. Clone size and the V and J calls come from that table; the DNA yielded D and trimming. This sample comprises about 190,000 clones, around 85% of them detected only once. The top ten hold approximately 13% of the sample.

Trimming accounts for 6 bases at V and 5 bases at J, while the number of junction bases matched to no gene is 10. Based on the germline V gene (reference sequence), the CDR1 and CDR2 sequences are LNHDA and SQIVND. The CDR3 measures 15 amino acids from cysteine to phenylalanine. The entry retains the CDR3 DNA only, 45 bases that are in frame from base 1. As regards this clone: Its target antigen remains unknown. The input lacks base qualities; no much larger clone sits a single base away.

The paper as a whole reports these results and caveats: How much clinical and demographic metadata was included differed by source and by participant, and the metadata was provided uncurated.

The collaborating institutions used their own protocols to collect whole blood in K2EDTA tubes. For TCRbeta analysis, collaborator samples were shipped as frozen whole blood, as isolated PBMCs, or as DNA extracted from either sample type. The rearrangement combines TRBV19 with TRBJ2-7; TRBD2 lines up with 10 middle nucleotides. This receptor was obtained from a woman between 45 and 60 years old with acute or convalescent COVID-19. The sequencing input was peripheral blood. The DNA sequence is TGTGCCAGTAGCCTAATAGCGGGAGGCGTAAACGAGCAGTACTTC. The resulting protein is CASSLIAGGVNEQYF.